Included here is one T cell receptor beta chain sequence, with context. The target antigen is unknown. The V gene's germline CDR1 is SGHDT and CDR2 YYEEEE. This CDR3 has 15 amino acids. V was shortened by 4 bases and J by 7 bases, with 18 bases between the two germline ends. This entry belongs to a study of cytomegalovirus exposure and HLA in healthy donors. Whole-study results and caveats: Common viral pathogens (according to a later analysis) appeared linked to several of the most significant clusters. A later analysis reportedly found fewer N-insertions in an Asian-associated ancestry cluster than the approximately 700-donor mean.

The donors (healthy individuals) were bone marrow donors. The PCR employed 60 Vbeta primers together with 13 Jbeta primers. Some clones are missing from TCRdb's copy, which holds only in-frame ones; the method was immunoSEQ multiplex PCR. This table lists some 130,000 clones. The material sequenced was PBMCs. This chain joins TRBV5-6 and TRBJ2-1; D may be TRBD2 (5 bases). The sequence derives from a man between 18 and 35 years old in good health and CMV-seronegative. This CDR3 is CASSPVVEGVNEQFF. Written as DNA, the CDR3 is TGTGCCAGCAGCCCGGTCGTAGAGGGAGTGAATGAGCAGTTCTTC. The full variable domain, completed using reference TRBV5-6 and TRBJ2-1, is DAGVTQSPTHLIKTRGQQVTLRCSPKSGHDTVSWYQQALGQGPQFIFQYYEEEERQRGNFPDRFSGHQFPNYSSELNVNALLLGDSALYLCASSPVVEGVNEQFFGPGTRLTVL.